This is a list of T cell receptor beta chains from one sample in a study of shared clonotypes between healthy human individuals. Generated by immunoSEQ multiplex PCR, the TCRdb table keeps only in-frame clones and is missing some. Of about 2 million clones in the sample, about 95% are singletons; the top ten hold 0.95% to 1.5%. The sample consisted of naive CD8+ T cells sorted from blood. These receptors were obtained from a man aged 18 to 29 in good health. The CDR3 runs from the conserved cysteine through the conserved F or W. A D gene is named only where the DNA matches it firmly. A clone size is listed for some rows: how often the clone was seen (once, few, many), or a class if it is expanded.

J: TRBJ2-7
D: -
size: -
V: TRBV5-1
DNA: TGCGCCAGCAGCTTGGATCCTGGACCGGTAGGCTACGAGCAGTACTTC
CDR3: CASSLDPGPVGYEQYF

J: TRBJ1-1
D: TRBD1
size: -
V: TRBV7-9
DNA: TGTGCCAGCAGCCCCCGGGACAGGGAATGGGACACTGAAGCTTTCTTT
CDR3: CASSPRDREWDTEAFF

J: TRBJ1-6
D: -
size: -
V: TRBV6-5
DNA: TGTGCCAGCAGTTACGTCGGGACAACGGGTTCACCCCTCCACTTT
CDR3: CASSYVGTTGSPLHF

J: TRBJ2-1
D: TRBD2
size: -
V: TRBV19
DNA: TGTGCCAGTCGGTTAGCGGGAGTGGATGAGCAGTTCTTC
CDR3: CASRLAGVDEQFF

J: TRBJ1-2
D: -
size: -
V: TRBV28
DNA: TGTGCCAGCAGTTGGGGGGAGACCGGCTATGGCTACACCTTC
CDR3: CASSWGETGYGYTF

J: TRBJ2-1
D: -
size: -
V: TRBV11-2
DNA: TGTGCCAGCAGCCAATATGAGCAGTTCTTC
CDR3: CASSQYEQFF

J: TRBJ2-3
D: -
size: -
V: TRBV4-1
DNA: TGCGCCAGCAGCCCCGAGGAGCCATCAGATACGCAGTATTTT
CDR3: CASSPEEPSDTQYF

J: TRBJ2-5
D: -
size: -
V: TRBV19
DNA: TGTGCCAGTAGCCCAACGTACCAAGAGACCCAGTACTTC
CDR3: CASSPTYQETQYF

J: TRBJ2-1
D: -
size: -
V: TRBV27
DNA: TGTGCCAGCAGTTTATCCCAGGGTTACAATGAGCAGTTCTTC
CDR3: CASSLSQGYNEQFF

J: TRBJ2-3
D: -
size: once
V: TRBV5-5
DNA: TGTGCCAGCAGCTTCGGGGCCAGGACCACAGATACGCAGTATTTT
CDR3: CASSFGARTTDTQYF

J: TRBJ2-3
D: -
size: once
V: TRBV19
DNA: TGTGCCAGTAGTATATTGGTCACAGATACGCAGTATTTT
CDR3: CASSILVTDTQYF

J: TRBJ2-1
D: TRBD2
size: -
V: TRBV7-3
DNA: TGTGCCAGCAGCCAAATTTTGACTAGCGGGGGGCGCAATGAGCAGTTCTTC
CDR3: CASSQILTSGGRNEQFF

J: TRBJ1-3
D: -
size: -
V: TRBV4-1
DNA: TGCGCCAGCAGCCAAGTTCTTGCAGGGACTGGAAACACCATATATTTT
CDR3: CASSQVLAGTGNTIYF

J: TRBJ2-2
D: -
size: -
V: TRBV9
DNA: TGTGCCAGCAGCGAATCCGGGGTAACCACCGGGGAGCTGTTTTTT
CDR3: CASSESGVTTGELFF

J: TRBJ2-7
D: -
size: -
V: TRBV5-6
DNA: TGTGCCAGCAGCGCGGGGACAGCCTACGAGCAGTACTTC
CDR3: CASSAGTAYEQYF

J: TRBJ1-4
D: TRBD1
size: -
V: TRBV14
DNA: TGTGCCAGCAGCCAAGGCCCGGGACAGTACAATGAAAAACTGTTTTTT
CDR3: CASSQGPGQYNEKLFF

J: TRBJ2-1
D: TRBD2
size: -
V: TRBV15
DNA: TGTGCCACCAGCAGAGGACTAGCGGGAGTGAATGAGCAGTTCTTC
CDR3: CATSRGLAGVNEQFF

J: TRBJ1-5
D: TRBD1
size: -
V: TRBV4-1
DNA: TGCGCCAGCAGCCTAGGACAGGACGAAGGCCAGCCCCAGCATTTT
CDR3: CASSLGQDEGQPQHF

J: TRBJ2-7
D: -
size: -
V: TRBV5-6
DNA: TGTGCCAGCAGCCAATTGGGGTCTGGGGAATACGAGCAGTACTTC
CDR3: CASSQLGSGEYEQYF

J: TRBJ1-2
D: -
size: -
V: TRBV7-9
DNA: TGTGCCAGCAGCCCCCCACTTGGCAGCGAGTACACCAACTATGGCTACACCTTC
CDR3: CASSPPLGSEYTNYGYTF

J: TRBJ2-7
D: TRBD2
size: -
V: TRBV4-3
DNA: TGCGCCAGCAGCCAAGAGAAGCCAGCGGGAGAGTCCTACGAGCAGTACTTC
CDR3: CASSQEKPAGESYEQYF

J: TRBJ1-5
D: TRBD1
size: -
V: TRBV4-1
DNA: TGCGCCAGCAGCCACGGACAGGGGCAGCAGCCCCAGCATTTT
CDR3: CASSHGQGQQPQHF

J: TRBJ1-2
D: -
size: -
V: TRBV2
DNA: TGTGCCAGCAGTGGCGAAGGAGGGACCGTTACTGGCTACACCTTC
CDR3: CASSGEGGTVTGYTF

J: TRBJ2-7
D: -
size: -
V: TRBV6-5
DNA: TGTGCCAGCAGTTACCCGGAGGGGGACGAGCAGTACTTC
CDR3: CASSYPEGDEQYF

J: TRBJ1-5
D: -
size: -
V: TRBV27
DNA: TGTGCCAGCAGTTCGACTTTATATAGCAATCAGCCCCAGCATTTT
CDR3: CASSSTLYSNQPQHF

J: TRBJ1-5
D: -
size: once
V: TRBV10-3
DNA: TGTGCCATCAGTGAATCGGGTCAGGGTGATCAGCCCCAGCATTTT
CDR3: CAISESGQGDQPQHF

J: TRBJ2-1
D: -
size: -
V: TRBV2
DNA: TGTGCCAGAGCCCCAAAGGAGGCAGGGAAAAATGAGCAGTTCTTC
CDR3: CARAPKEAGKNEQFF

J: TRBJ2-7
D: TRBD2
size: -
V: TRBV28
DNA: TGTGCCAGCAGTCCCTTTGCTAGCGGGAACGAGCAGTACTTC
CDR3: CASSPFASGNEQYF

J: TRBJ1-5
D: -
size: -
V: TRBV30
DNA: TGTGCCTGGAGCAACGGGGCGGCGGACAATCAGCCCCAGCATTTT
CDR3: CAWSNGAADNQPQHF

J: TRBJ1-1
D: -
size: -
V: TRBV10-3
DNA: TGTGCCATCAGTGATCCCCGAAACACTGAAGCTTTCTTT
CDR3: CAISDPRNTEAFF

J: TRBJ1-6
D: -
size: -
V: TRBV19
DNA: TGTGCCAGCCGGGGGCCCCTTCTGGACCTCCACTTT
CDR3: CASRGPLLDLHF

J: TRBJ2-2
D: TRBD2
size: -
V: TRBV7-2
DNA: TGTGCCAGCAGCCACCGGCTCGGGGGGGCCGCCGGGGAGCTGTTTTTT
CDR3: CASSHRLGGAAGELFF

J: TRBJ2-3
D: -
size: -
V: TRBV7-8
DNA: TGTGCCAGCAGCTTCTTCTCTCCCACAGATACGCAGTATTTT
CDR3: CASSFFSPTDTQYF

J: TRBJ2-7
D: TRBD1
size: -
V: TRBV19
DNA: TGTGCCAGTAGTATGCTTTGGACAGGGATCCACGAGCAGTACTTC
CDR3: CASSMLWTGIHEQYF

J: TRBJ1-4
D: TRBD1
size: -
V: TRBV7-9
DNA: TGTGCCAGCAGCCAATACCAGGGACAGGGCGACAAAGAAAAACTGTTTTTT
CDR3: CASSQYQGQGDKEKLFF

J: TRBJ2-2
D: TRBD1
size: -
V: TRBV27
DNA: TGTGCCAGCAGCCAACAGGGGCCGAACACCGGGGAGCTGTTTTTT
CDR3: CASSQQGPNTGELFF

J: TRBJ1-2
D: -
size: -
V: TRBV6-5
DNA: TGTGCCAGCAGTTACTCGTTTGGGGCTGCTGGCTACACCTTC
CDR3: CASSYSFGAAGYTF

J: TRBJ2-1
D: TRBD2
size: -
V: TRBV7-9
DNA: TGTGCCAGCAGCCCCTGGACTAGCGGAGTCAATGAGCAGTTCTTC
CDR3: CASSPWTSGVNEQFF